What follows are 12 T cell receptor beta chains derived from one specimen sequenced in a study of a mutant IDH1 vaccine in newly diagnosed glioma. Repertoires were generated with immunoSEQ multiplex PCR, while TCRdb's copy carries only in-frame clones and drops some. The data contain roughly 51,000 clones, 81% of them singletons. Time point meaning: week 5, during vaccination. The content of each vaccine dose was 300 ug of mutant IDH1 20-mer peptide, and topical imiquimod accompanied it. Antigens for these TCRs are unknown. This material consisted of PBMCs, taken from a glioma patient whose treatment included an IDH1 peptide vaccine. These receptor sequences come from a man aged 25-45 years with glioma.

The chain employs TRBV18 and TRBJ1-2; 8 bases agree with TRBD1. CDR3 length: 17 amino acids. Looked up from germline, CDR1 is KGHSH and CDR2 is LQKENI. The ends lost 0 bases at V and 6 bases at J; junction bases unmatched: 12. As DNA, the CDR3 is TGTGCCAGCTCACCACCGGATGGGGGACAGGACTTGGATGGCTACACCTTC. As protein: CASSPPDGGQDLDGYTF.

The chain is built from TRBV6-5 and TRBJ1-6; the D gene is possibly TRBD1 (6 bases). CDR3 length: 16 residues. From germline, CDR1 is MNHEY and CDR2 SVGAGI. V lost 3 bases, J lost 4 bases, and 13 bases lay in between. CDR3 region: CASSYQGISYNSPLHF. The CDR3 coding sequence is TGTGCCAGCAGTTATCAGGGGATATCATATAATTCACCCCTCCACTTT.

The chain combines TRBV19 with TRBJ1-3; D perhaps matches TRBD1 (6 bases). The CDR3 extends over 15 amino acids. Germline CDR1 reads LNHDA; CDR2 reads SQIVND (reference sequence). V was cut by 3 bases and J by 0 bases, with 9 bases left in between. The CDR3 sequence is CASSIVGGSGNTIYF. CDR3 sequence (DNA): TGTGCCAGTAGTATTGTAGGGGGCTCTGGAAACACCATATATTTT.

This rearrangement joins TRBV4-2 to TRBJ2-7; TRBD1 aligns across 8 bases. Germline V gene lookup returns CDR1 LGHNA and CDR2 YNFKEQ. The ends lost 3 bases at V and 6 bases at J; junction bases unmatched: 16. The CDR3 runs to 17 residues. CDR3 bases: TGTGCCAGCAGCCAGGACCTTACACGGACAGGGAAAGGCGAGCAGTACTTC. Translating it yields CASSQDLTRTGKGEQYF.

This clone was counted a single time. CDR3 sequence: CASSRGLAVTYNEQFF. CDR3 sequence (DNA): TGTGCCAGTAGTAGGGGACTAGCGGTAACCTACAATGAGCAGTTCTTC. This rearrangement joins TRBV19 to TRBJ2-1, with TRBD2 matching over 11 bases. V lost 4 bases and J lost 2; bases outside the gene matches: 4. Germline-derived CDR1 and CDR2 are LNHDA and SQIVND (reference sequence). The CDR3 extends over 16 amino acids.

The chain employs TRBV18 and TRBJ1-3; D possibly corresponds to TRBD1 (5 bases). Trimming stripped 2 bases from V and 2 bases from J, with 10 bases between. The CDR3 runs to 15 residues. Germline assignment: CDR1 KGHSH and CDR2 LQKENI. The CDR3 nucleotides are TGTGCCAGCTCACCAGACAGACGAACTGGAAACACCATATATTTT. As protein: CASSPDRRTGNTIYF.

The rearrangement links TRBV10-1 to TRBJ1-1; D uncertain. V was trimmed by 6 bases and J by 5 bases, leaving 13 bases between them. The CDR3 is 13 residues long. Germline CDR1 and CDR2: WNHNN and SYGVQD (reference sequence). The CDR3 nucleotides read TGCGCCAGCAGGGTGGGGATTGGGACTGAAGCTTTCTTT. It codes for CASRVGIGTEAFF.

This clone has only a few counts. The chain recombines TRBV15 with TRBJ2-2; possible D gene TRBD1, 6 bases. V dropped 3 bases and J dropped 4 bases, with 15 bases sitting between them. Germline assignment: CDR1 LNHNV and CDR2 YYDKDF (reference sequence). The CDR3 is made up of 16 amino acids. The CDR3 DNA reads as TGTGCCACCAGCAGGGACAAGAAAGGGGGCACCGGGGAGCTGTTTTTT. Residues: CATSRDKKGGTGELFF.

The V gene is TRBV5-1, the J gene TRBJ2-7; either TRBD1 or TRBD2 may fit D (5 bases each). Germline CDR1 is SGHRS and CDR2 is YFSETQ. The CDR3 extends over 13 amino acids. Between the trimmed V and J ends, which lost 4 bases and 6 bases, there was a span of 14 bases. CDR3 in DNA: TGCGCCAGCAGCCCCCGGGACCGCGCCGAGCAGTACTTC. Protein: CASSPRDRAEQYF.

This clone was recorded only once. This chain joins TRBV6-5 and TRBJ1-1; weak D call: TRBD1 (5 bases). The CDR3 covers 14 residues. Trimming cost V 0 bases and J 7 bases, with 12 bases left between them. The germline V gene encodes CDR1 MNHEY and CDR2 SVGAGI. CDR3 in DNA: TGTGCCAGCAGTTACTCCCAGGGAAAAGTTGAAGCTTTCTTT. Translation: CASSYSQGKVEAFF.

The chain employs TRBV5-1 and TRBJ2-2; the D is unclear. From germline, CDR1 is SGHRS and CDR2 YFSETQ. V lost 1 base and J lost 9, with 7 bases in between. The CDR3 sequence is 12 residues long. Here the CDR3 reads CASSLTLRELFF. CDR3 bases: TGCGCCAGCAGCTTGACTTTACGGGAGCTGTTTTTT.

The rearrangement links TRBV21-1 to TRBJ2-4; the tabulated D call, TRBD1, remains unverified against the DNA. TRBV21-1 is listed as a pseudogene. The CDR3 has 14 residues. CDR3 residues: CARTDRGPKNIQYF. The CDR3 DNA sequence: TGTGCCAGGACCGACAGGGGACCCAAAAACATTCAGTACTTC.